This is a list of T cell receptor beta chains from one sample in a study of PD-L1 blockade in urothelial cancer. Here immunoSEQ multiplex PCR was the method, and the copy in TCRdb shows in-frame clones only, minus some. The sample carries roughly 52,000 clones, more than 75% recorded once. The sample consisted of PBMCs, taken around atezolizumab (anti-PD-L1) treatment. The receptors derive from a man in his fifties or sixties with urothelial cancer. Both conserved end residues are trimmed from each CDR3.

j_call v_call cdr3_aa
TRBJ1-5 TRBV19 ASSRRDSNQPQH
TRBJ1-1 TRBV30 AWRAPGQGITEAF
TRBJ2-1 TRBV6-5 ASSYSTSGEYNEQF
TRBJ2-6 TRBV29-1 SVRTGGGGANVLT
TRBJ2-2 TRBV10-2 ASSDPAGGINTGELF
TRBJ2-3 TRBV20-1 STYVADTQY
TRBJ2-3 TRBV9 ASSVEGSTDTQY
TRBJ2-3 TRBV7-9 ASSSGTGDTDTQY
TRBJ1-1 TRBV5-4 ASSQLGQGNTEAF
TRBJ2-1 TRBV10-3 AISESVQAGYGRF
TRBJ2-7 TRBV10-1 ASTYAGYGYYEQY
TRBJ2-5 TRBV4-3 ASSQDPHSQETQY
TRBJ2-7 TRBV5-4 ASSPRTSGTYEQY
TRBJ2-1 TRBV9 ASSFKPVGTGGYNEQF
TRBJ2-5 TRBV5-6 ASSFTTGRQETQY
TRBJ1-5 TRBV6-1 ASTWQGAGQPQH
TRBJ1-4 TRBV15 ATSSGQGAEKLF
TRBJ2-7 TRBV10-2 ASTTGHPYEQY
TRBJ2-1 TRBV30 AWLGQGIYNEQF
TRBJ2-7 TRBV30 AWRGQGHEQY
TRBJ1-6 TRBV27 ASSLFRTGYSPLH
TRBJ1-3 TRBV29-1 SAGGTNTIY
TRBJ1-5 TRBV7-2 ASSSDFGTFQPQH
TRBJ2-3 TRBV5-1 ASRFGVKSTDTQY
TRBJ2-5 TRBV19 ASSTSTGGGKETQY
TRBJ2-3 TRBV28 ASSSTIGLADTDTQY
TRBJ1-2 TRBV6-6 ASSYLGTSNYGYT
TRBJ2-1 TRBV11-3 ASSPRQATYNEQF
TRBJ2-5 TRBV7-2 ASDSEETQY
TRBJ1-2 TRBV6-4 ASSDGNRNIYGYT
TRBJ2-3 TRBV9 ASSGTTSGSRGTDTQY
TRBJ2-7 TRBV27 ASSPNPRGTRLIEQY
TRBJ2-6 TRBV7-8 ASSLTRDRVSGANVLT
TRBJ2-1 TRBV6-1 ASSDGQGWNEQF
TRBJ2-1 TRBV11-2 ASSFAGREHEQF
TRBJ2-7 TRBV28 AARGWYEQY
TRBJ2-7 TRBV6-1 ASSRGTGGQDEQY
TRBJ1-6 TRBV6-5 ASSTGQALPLH
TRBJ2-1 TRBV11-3 ASSETGTSGDNEQF
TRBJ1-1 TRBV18 ASSRDSRNTEAF
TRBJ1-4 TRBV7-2 ASKLSQGGSNEKLF
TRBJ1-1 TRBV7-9 ASSYDRFGMNTEAF
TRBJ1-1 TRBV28 ASSPEVTAMNTEAF
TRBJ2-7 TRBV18 ASSPPGQALMGEQY
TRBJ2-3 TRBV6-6 ASSYPRGLATDTQY
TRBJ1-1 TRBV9 ASSAPGTGTTEAF